These 28 T cell receptor beta chains share one sample of origin, sequenced in a study of follicular helper T cells after annual influenza vaccination. This table comes from immunoSEQ multiplex PCR, and its TCRdb copy is limited to in-frame clones, with some not included. The sample has around 6,700 clones; around 83% are singletons. Time point specified: 2015-2016 season, pre-vaccination. Specimen: CXCR5- memory CD4+ T cells sorted from blood, collected on the day of influenza vaccination. The receptors originated from an adult who received the influenza vaccine.

The rearrangement links TRBV9 to TRBJ1-1; D is unresolved. The CDR3 contains 13 residues. CDR1 is SGDLS and CDR2 is YYNGEE in the germline V gene. Trimming removed 0 bases from V and 3 bases from J, with 6 bases in between. The CDR3 region is CASSVAGYTEAFF. CDR3 nucleotide sequence: TGTGCCAGCAGCGTAGCTGGGTACACTGAAGCTTTCTTT. The variable domain in full, with the rest retrieved from reference TRBV9 and TRBJ1-1, is DSGVTQTPKHLITATGQRVTLRCSPRSGDLSVYWYQQSLDQGLQFLIQYYNGEERAKGNILERFSAQQFPDLHSELNLSSLELGDSALYFCASSVAGYTEAFFGQGTRLTVV.

The chain links TRBV10-2 to TRBJ1-3; possibly TRBD1 for D (5 bases). CDR1 WSHSY and CDR2 SAAADI come from the germline V gene. This CDR3 has 17 residues. The ends were cut back, 6 bases at V and 0 bases at J, with 18 bases in the middle. The CDR3 loop reads CASSRELGTSSGNTIYF. As DNA, the CDR3 is TGCGCCAGCAGCAGAGAACTGGGGACTTCCTCTGGAAACACCATATATTTT.

The chain combines TRBV2 with TRBJ2-7; TRBD2 aligns across 7 bases. The CDR3 is made up of 13 amino acids. Trimming cost V 6 bases and J 5 bases; bases outside gene matches: 7. Germline V gene sequence: CDR1 SNHLY, CDR2 FYNNEI. Written as DNA, the CDR3 is TGTGCCAGCAGGTGGGGGGAGGGGAACGAGCAGTACTTC. Translation gives CASRWGEGNEQYF.

J is TRBJ2-7 and V is TRBV11-2; D might be TRBD1 (6 bases). The V and J ends lost 3 bases and 5 bases respectively, with 14 bases between them. The germline V gene has CDR1 SGHAT and CDR2 FQNNGV. The length of the CDR3 is 14 residues. The CDR3 DNA reads TGTGCCAGCAGCTTTGGACAGCGAGACCACGAGCAGTACTTC. This translates into CASSFGQRDHEQYF.

The V and J genes are TRBV19 and TRBJ1-1, with D unclear. This CDR3 is 13 amino acids long. Per germline, CDR1 LNHDA and CDR2 SQIVND (reference sequence). The V gene lost 6 bases and the J gene lost 0 bases, with 8 bases spanning the gap. The CDR3 loop reads CASRGQMNTEAFF. The CDR3 DNA reads TGTGCCAGTAGGGGCCAGATGAACACTGAAGCTTTCTTT.

The gene calls are TRBV15 and TRBJ1-5, with unresolved D. The CDR3 runs to 9 residues. The V and J ends lost 7 bases and 15 bases respectively, with 10 bases between them. The germline CDR1 and CDR2 sequences are LNHNV and YYDKDF (reference sequence). CDR3 coding DNA: TGTGCCACCACCCGGAGAAGGCATTTT. This encodes CATTRRRHF.

The chain combines TRBV27 with TRBJ1-5; 9 bases line up with TRBD1. The V segment lost 6 bases and the J segment 4 bases; nucleotides outside the gene matches: 4. Per the germline V gene, CDR1 is MNHEY and CDR2 is SMNVEV (reference sequence). The CDR3 length is 14 residues. The CDR3 coding sequence is TGTGCCAGCAGACAAGGACAGGGGAATCAGCCCCAGCATTTT. It translates to CASRQGQGNQPQHF.

This chain joins TRBV19 and TRBJ1-5; D possibly corresponds to TRBD1 (6 bases). Trimming cost V 4 bases and J 0 bases, with 13 bases left between them. The CDR3 length is 16 residues. CDR1 and CDR2 from the germline V gene are LNHDA and SQIVND (reference sequence). The CDR3 sequence: CASSTLLRGSNQPQHF. The CDR3, as DNA: TGTGCCAGTAGTACACTCCTCAGGGGTAGCAATCAGCCCCAGCATTTT.

This chain joins TRBV9 and TRBJ2-2; TRBD1 aligns across 7 bases. Germline V CDR1 and CDR2: SGDLS, YYNGEE. J lost 4 bases, V lost 2 bases, and 8 bases had no gene match. The CDR3 is 16 residues long. CDR3 nucleotide sequence: TGTGCCAGCAGCGTTTATAGGGGGCGCGGCACCGGGGAGCTGTTTTTT. This translates into CASSVYRGRGTGELFF.

The rearrangement joins TRBV9 to TRBJ1-2; D is undetermined. The germline V gene encodes CDR1 SGDLS and CDR2 YYNGEE. This CDR3 is built from 14 residues. V lost 7 bases, J lost 8 bases, and 21 bases lay in between. This CDR3 is CASSKGAGPGGYTF. DNA for the CDR3: TGTGCCAGCTCCAAGGGAGCGGGTCCGGGGGGCTACACCTTC.

This chain joins TRBV7-8 and TRBJ2-7; no clear D gene. The CDR3 has 13 residues. CDR1 SGHVS and CDR2 FQNEAQ come from the germline V gene. Trimming cost V 3 bases and J 5 bases, with 11 bases left between them. CDR3 DNA sequence: TGTGCCAGCAGCTTTGGGGAACGCAACGAGCAGTACTTC. It codes for CASSFGERNEQYF.

The rearrangement links TRBV7-9 to TRBJ1-6, with 11 nucleotides matching TRBD1. This CDR3 region has 16 residues. The V gene end was trimmed by 1 base and the J gene end by 6 bases; junction bases not matched to a gene: 2. Germline assignment: CDR1 SEHNR and CDR2 FQNEAQ (reference sequence). The DNA for the CDR3 is TGTGCCAGCAGCTTAGGGACAGGGGGCCGTAATTCACCCCTCCACTTT. It yields the protein CASSLGTGGRNSPLHF.

This sequence joins TRBV9 and TRBJ2-3; D gene ambiguous. CDR3 size: 15 residues. Germline V gene lookup returns CDR1 SGDLS and CDR2 YYNGEE. V lost 0 bases and J lost 2, with 10 bases in between. CDR3 sequence: CASSVAGVNTDTQYF. CDR3 in DNA: TGTGCCAGCAGCGTAGCTGGGGTCAACACAGATACGCAGTATTTT. Based on the CDR3 plus reference TRBV9 and TRBJ2-3, the full variable domain is DSGVTQTPKHLITATGQRVTLRCSPRSGDLSVYWYQQSLDQGLQFLIQYYNGEERAKGNILERFSAQQFPDLHSELNLSSLELGDSALYFCASSVAGVNTDTQYFGPGTRLTVL.

This clone was counted a single time. The chain couples TRBV5-1 to TRBJ2-5; a possible D gene is TRBD2 (5 bases). The CDR3 is 14 amino acids. The germline V gene encodes CDR1 SGHRS and CDR2 YFSETQ. The V end was cut by 0 bases, the J end by 5 bases, with 11 bases between. CDR3 region: CASSLGRGSETQYF. In DNA, the CDR3 is TGCGCCAGCAGCTTGGGTCGGGGATCGGAGACCCAGTACTTC.

The V and J genes are TRBV5-1 and TRBJ2-7; possibly TRBD1 or TRBD2 for D (7 bases each). V lost 3 bases to trimming and J lost 7 bases, with 11 bases between them. CDR3 size: 12 residues. The V gene's germline CDR1 is SGHRS and CDR2 YFSETQ. CDR3 in amino acids: CASSSGGGEQYF. In nucleotides, the CDR3 is TGCGCCAGCAGCTCAGGGGGAGGGGAGCAGTACTTC.

The rearrangement links TRBV7-9 to TRBJ1-6, with TRBD1 matching 7 bases. The trim removed 5 bases at V and 9 bases at J, leaving 10 bases unmatched. The CDR3 extends over 15 amino acids. Germline values: CDR1 SEHNR, CDR2 FQNEAQ (reference sequence). Written as DNA, the CDR3 is TGTGCCAGCAGCCCAGGGACAGCCGATTCTTCACCCCTCCACTTT. Translation: CASSPGTADSSPLHF.

The chain carries TRBV7-2 and TRBJ2-4; no clear D. V was cut by 5 bases and J by 7 bases, with 9 bases left in between. The CDR3 extends over 12 amino acids. Germline CDR1 SGHTA, CDR2 FQGNSA. CDR3 DNA: TGTGCCAGCAGCAAAACATGGAACATTCAGTACTTC. Amino acids: CASSKTWNIQYF.

The gene calls are TRBV7-2 and TRBJ1-1; D ambiguous. The CDR3 spans 13 residues. Germline V gives CDR1 SGHTA, CDR2 FQGNSA. Trimming stripped 1 base from V and 0 bases from J, with 3 bases between. CDR3 nucleotide sequence: TGTGCCAGCAGCTTAGGTATGAACACTGAAGCTTTCTTT. It codes for CASSLGMNTEAFF.

In this sample, this clone turned up once. This chain joins TRBV7-2 and TRBJ1-1; D is uncertain. The CDR3 runs 11 residues. The ends were cut back, 1 base at V and 11 bases at J, with 8 bases in the middle. The germline gives CDR1 SGHTA, CDR2 FQGNSA. The CDR3 protein is CASSLVTQAFF. CDR3 DNA: TGTGCCAGCAGCTTAGTTACCCAGGCTTTCTTT.

V gene TRBV5-6 combines with J gene TRBJ2-5, with TRBD2 as a possible D gene (5 bases). The V end lost 5 bases, the J end lost 1 base, and 12 bases lay between the germline ends. The length of the CDR3 is 14 residues. CDR1 SGHDT and CDR2 YYEEEE come from the germline V gene. The chain's CDR3 is CASSSGLIQETQYF. CDR3 nucleotides: TGTGCCAGCAGTTCAGGACTTATCCAAGAGACCCAGTACTTC.

The chain uses TRBV7-2 and TRBJ2-5, with TRBD2 identical over 11 bases. CDR3 size: 14 residues. Trimming cost V 6 bases and J 1 base; bases outside gene matches: 1. Germline values: CDR1 SGHTA, CDR2 FQGNSA. The CDR3: CASRLAGGQETQYF. CDR3 sequence (DNA): TGTGCCAGCAGGCTAGCGGGGGGCCAAGAGACCCAGTACTTC.

The CDR3: CASSAAGGLADTQYF. CDR3 DNA: TGTGCCAGCAGTGCAGCGGGGGGATTAGCAGATACGCAGTATTTT. The chain has TRBV6-6 and TRBJ2-3, with 9 bases lining up with TRBD2. CDR1 is MNHNY, CDR2 SVGAGI, per germline (reference sequence). The CDR3 covers 15 residues. After removal of 5 bases from V and 4 bases from J, the junction contained 7 bases not matched to a gene.

The rearrangement links TRBV12-5 to TRBJ2-1; D gene uncertain. The V gene's germline CDR1 is LGHNT and CDR2 FRNRAP. Trimming left V 1 base short and J 10 bases short, with 17 bases between. There are 15 residues in the CDR3. The CDR3 is CASGLGLRAFGEQFF. The CDR3 DNA reads as TGTGCTAGTGGTTTGGGTCTCCGCGCGTTTGGGGAGCAGTTCTTC.

The V gene is TRBV19, the J gene TRBJ2-1, with D possibly being TRBD2 (5 bases). V lost 3 bases to trimming and J lost 4 bases, with 13 bases between them. The CDR3 has 15 amino acids. Germline loops: CDR1 LNHDA, CDR2 SQIVND (reference sequence). CDR3 coding DNA: TGTGCCAGTAGTATTCCGGGCACGGGATACAATGAGCAGTTCTTC. Translated, it gives CASSIPGTGYNEQFF.

The CDR3 sequence is CASSPDRGSGYTF. In DNA form, the CDR3 reads TGTGCCAGCAGCCCGGACAGGGGCTCAGGCTACACCTTC. The gene calls are TRBV21-1 and TRBJ1-2; TRBD1, the table's D call, was not compared with the DNA. TRBV21-1 is labeled a pseudogene. This CDR3 spans 13 amino acids.

CDR3: CASSWAGTGGAETQYF. The CDR3 nucleotides read TGCGCCAGCAGCTGGGCCGGGACAGGGGGCGCAGAGACCCAGTACTTC. This chain joins TRBV5-1 and TRBJ2-5; 12 bases are shared with TRBD1. The junction had 7 bases not matched to a gene; V was cut back by 3 bases and J by 4 bases. The length of the CDR3 is 16 residues. CDR1 is SGHRS, CDR2 YFSETQ, per germline.

This chain links TRBV18 with TRBJ2-1; D perhaps matches TRBD2 (6 bases). The CDR3 contains 16 residues. V shed 0 bases and J shed 9 bases, with 18 bases lying between them. Germline-derived CDR1 and CDR2 are KGHSH and LQKENI. This chain's CDR3 is CASSPPHSGGKGEQFF. The CDR3 DNA reads as TGTGCCAGCTCACCACCACATTCCGGAGGGAAGGGTGAGCAGTTCTTC. Based on the CDR3 plus reference TRBV18 and TRBJ2-1, the full variable domain is NAGVMQNPRHLVRRRGQEARLRCSPMKGHSHVYWYRQLPEEGLKFMVYLQKENIIDESGMPKERFSAEFPKEGPSILRIQQVVRGDSAAYFCASSPPHSGGKGEQFFGPGTRLTVL.

The J gene is TRBJ2-1, the V gene TRBV18; 7 nucleotides line up with TRBD1. This CDR3 has 15 amino acids. The germline V gene encodes CDR1 KGHSH and CDR2 LQKENI. The junction had 9 bases not matched to a gene; V was cut back by 4 bases and J by 6 bases. CDR3 loop: CASSLNRGFGNEQFF. The CDR3 DNA reads as TGTGCCAGCTCACTAAACAGGGGTTTTGGCAATGAGCAGTTCTTC.